The 8 T cell receptor beta chains reported below all come from one sample, sequenced in a study of early T cells in non-severe SARS-CoV-2 infection. TCRdb re-called the 5' RACE reads through MiXCR, storing one row per CDR3 protein. This table holds roughly 60,000 distinct CDR3 sequences, over 10% found once. Sequencing used whole blood. The source is an adult who was a healthcare worker with PCR-confirmed SARS-CoV-2 infection or an uninfected control (not recorded which).

The gene calls are TRBV6-1 and TRBJ2-2; 8 bases match TRBD1. The CDR3 runs to 14 residues. J gave up 4 bases and V 6 bases, and 4 bases lay outside the gene matches. Germline CDR1 is MNHNS and CDR2 is SASEGT. CDR3 bases: TGTGCCAGCAGGAAAACAGGGGGCACCGGGGAGCTGTTTTTT. Translated, it gives CASRKTGGTGELFF.

This rearrangement joins TRBV7-7 to TRBJ2-7; 10 nucleotides agree with TRBD1. Unmatched junction bases numbered 9, after V lost 5 bases and J lost 2 bases. Germline CDR1 reads SSHAT; CDR2 reads FNYEAQ (reference sequence). The CDR3 is 16 amino acids. The CDR3 is CASSPLGGQGPYEQYF. CDR3 DNA: TGTGCCAGCAGCCCCCTTGGGGGACAGGGGCCCTACGAGCAGTACTTC.

This sequence joins TRBV10-1 and TRBJ2-3; the D gene is possibly TRBD2 (5 bases). Germline V gene data show CDR1 as WNHNN and CDR2 as SYGVQD (reference sequence). V was clipped by 6 bases and J by 4 bases, with 8 bases between them. CDR3 length: 12 residues. The CDR3 nucleotides are TGCGCCAGCAGCACTAGTGCAGATACGCAGTATTTT. Its protein product is CASSTSADTQYF.

This chain uses TRBV29-1 with TRBJ2-5; D unresolved. Trimming cost V 6 bases and J 4 bases, with 6 bases left between them. This CDR3 is built from 10 residues. From germline, CDR1 is SQVTM and CDR2 ANQGSEA. CDR3 sequence (DNA): TGCAGCGTCCGGCGAGAGACCCAGTACTTC. Protein product: CSVRRETQYF.

The V gene is TRBV3-1, the J gene TRBJ2-2, with 9 bases that match TRBD1. J was trimmed by 4 bases and V by 1 base; bases with no gene match: 1. The V gene's germline CDR1 is LGHDT and CDR2 YNNKEL (reference sequence). The CDR3 has 15 amino acids. As DNA, the CDR3 is TGTGCCAGCAGCCAAGCGGGACAGGGCACCGGGGAGCTGTTTTTT. This translates into CASSQAGQGTGELFF.

The chain joins TRBV6-2 or TRBV6-3 to TRBJ1-2, with a weak D call TRBD1 (5 bases). CDR1 is MNHEY, CDR2 SVGEGT, per germline. The CDR3 sequence is 13 residues long. Trimming removed 2 bases from V and 6 bases from J, with 10 bases in between. In DNA, the CDR3 is TGTGCCAGCAGTTACACCGGGGACCATGGCTACACCTTC. It is translated as CASSYTGDHGYTF.

A few counts support this clonotype. The rearrangement joins TRBV7-9 to TRBJ1-2; D is ambiguous. The V gene lost 4 bases and the J gene lost 9 bases, with 9 bases spanning the gap. CDR1 SEHNR and CDR2 FQNEAQ come from the germline V gene (reference sequence). CDR3 length equals 11 residues. This chain's CDR3 is CASSSQYRYTF. The CDR3 DNA reads TGTGCCAGCAGCTCTCAATACCGCTACACCTTC.

This clonotype appeared many times. The gene calls are TRBV29-1 and TRBJ1-1; D is unresolved. The CDR3 loop spans 13 amino acids. CDR1 is SQVTM and CDR2 is ANQGSEA in the germline V gene. The V end was cut by 7 bases, the J end by 1 base, with 13 bases between. The CDR3 loop reads CSAERTGNTEAFF. The CDR3 DNA reads as TGCAGCGCCGAACGGACGGGGAACACTGAAGCTTTCTTT.